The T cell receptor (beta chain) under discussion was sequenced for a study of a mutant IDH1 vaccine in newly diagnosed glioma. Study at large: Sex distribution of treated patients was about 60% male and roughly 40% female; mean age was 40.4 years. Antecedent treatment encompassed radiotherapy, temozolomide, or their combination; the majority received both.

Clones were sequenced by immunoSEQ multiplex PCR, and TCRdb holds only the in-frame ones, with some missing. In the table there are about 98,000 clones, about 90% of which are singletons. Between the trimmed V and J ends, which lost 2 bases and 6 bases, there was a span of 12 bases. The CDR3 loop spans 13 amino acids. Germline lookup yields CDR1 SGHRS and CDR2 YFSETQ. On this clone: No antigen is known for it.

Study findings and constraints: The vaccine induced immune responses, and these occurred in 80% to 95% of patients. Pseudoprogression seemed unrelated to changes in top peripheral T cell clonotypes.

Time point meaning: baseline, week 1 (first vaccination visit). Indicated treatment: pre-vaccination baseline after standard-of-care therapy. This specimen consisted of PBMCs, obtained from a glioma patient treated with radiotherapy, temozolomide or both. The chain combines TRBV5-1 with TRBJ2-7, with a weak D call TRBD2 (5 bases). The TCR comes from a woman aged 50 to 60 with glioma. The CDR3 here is CASSFGDGLEQYF. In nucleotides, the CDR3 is TGCGCCAGCAGCTTCGGGGATGGCCTCGAGCAGTACTTC.